These T cell receptor beta chains were read from a single sample in a study of blood T cells in healthy people across ages. TCRdb called the 5' RACE reads again in MiXCR, with one record for every CDR3 protein. The sample lists around 1,500,000 distinct CDR3 sequences, approximately 42% occurring once. The specimen sequenced was blood. Source of these receptors: a woman in her late teens or twenties in good health. Both conserved end residues are part of each CDR3. A D gene is named only where the DNA matches it firmly. Only part of the rows carry a size: once, few, many, or a class if the clone is expanded.

TRBV6-1	TRBJ2-7	TRBD1	many	TGTGCCAGCAGCCCCTCCGGGACAGGGTCCTACGAGCAGTACTTC	CASSPSGTGSYEQYF
TRBV7-9	TRBJ1-2	NA	few	TGTGCCAGCAGCATCCCTGAGGGCTATGGCTACACCTTC	CASSIPEGYGYTF
TRBV20-1	TRBJ2-5	TRBD2	few	TGCAGTGCTAGACCTAGCGGTACCTCTGAGGAGCAGTACTTC	CSARPSGTSEEQYF
TRBV4-2	TRBJ2-2	NA	NA	TGTGCCAGCAGCCAAGATTTGGCGGGCACCGGGGAGCTGTTTTTT	CASSQDLAGTGELFF
TRBV5-1	TRBJ2-1	NA	few	TGCGCCAGCAGCTCACCAGGGGTTTCAGAGTTCTTC	CASSSPGVSEFF
TRBV18	TRBJ1-6	NA	NA	TGTGCCAGCTCACAAACCTCGAGGTCGTTGGGTTATAATTCACCCCTCCACTTT	CASSQTSRSLGYNSPLHF
TRBV28	TRBJ1-2	TRBD1	NA	TGTGCCACCGCGGGACAGGGGGCGAACTATGGCTACACCTTC	CATAGQGANYGYTF
TRBV5-6	TRBJ2-1	NA	few	TGTGCCAGCAGCCGGGACCCGGGGAAGCAGCAGTTCTTC	CASSRDPGKQQFF
TRBV20-1	TRBJ1-2	NA	NA	TGCAGTGCTAAGACTCCCCTGGGTTACGGCTACACCTTC	CSAKTPLGYGYTF
TRBV3-1	TRBJ2-1	NA	NA	TGTGCCAGCAGCCAAGGAGGACTCCGCGGGTCCTACAATGAGCAGTTCTTC	CASSQGGLRGSYNEQFF
TRBV7-9	TRBJ2-3	TRBD2	NA	TGTGCCAGCAGCTCGGGACTAGCGGGGGGTCTGATCACAGATACGCAGTATTTT	CASSSGLAGGLITDTQYF
TRBV20-1	TRBJ2-5	TRBD2	NA	TGCAGTGCTGGAAGCGGGAGCCTTCAAGAGACCCAGTACTTC	CSAGSGSLQETQYF
TRBV30	TRBJ1-1	TRBD1	few	TGTGCCCTAGCGGGACAGGGAAATGTCGAAGCTTTCTTT	CALAGQGNVEAFF
TRBV28	TRBJ1-2	NA	once	TGTGCCAGCAGTGTAAGCGATGGCTATGGCTACACCTTC	CASSVSDGYGYTF
TRBV6-1	TRBJ2-1	NA	NA	TGTGCCAGCAACCCGGGTTCGGGTAATGAGCAGTTCTTC	CASNPGSGNEQFF
TRBV18	TRBJ1-5	NA	NA	TGTGCCAGCTCACCTACAGGGACTTGGGGCAATCAGCCCCAGCATTTT	CASSPTGTWGNQPQHF
TRBV9	TRBJ1-6	NA	NA	TGTGCCAGCAGCCCTGAGGGAGGGTATTCACCCCTCCACTTT	CASSPEGGYSPLHF
TRBV5-1	TRBJ1-6	TRBD1	NA	TGCGCCAGCAGCTCCGGCGGACAGGGAAGTTATTCACCCCTCCACTTT	CASSSGGQGSYSPLHF
TRBV27	TRBJ1-4	TRBD1	NA	TGTGCCAGCAGTTTACCTGCCGTCAGGGGCAGGGGGAATGAAAAACTGTTTTTT	CASSLPAVRGRGNEKLFF
TRBV6-5	TRBJ2-4	TRBD2	few	TGTGCCAGCAGTTACTCTGCGGCGGGAGGGCCTGTCGATGAGCAGTACTTC	CASSYSAAGGPVDEQYF
TRBV7-9	TRBJ1-2	NA	few	TGTACCAGCAGCTTAAAGGCGCCAGCCTATGGCTACACCTTC	CTSSLKAPAYGYTF
TRBV10-3	TRBJ2-1	TRBD1	NA	TGTGCCATCAGTGAGTCCCCAGGACAGGGTTCACGAGAGCAGTTCTTC	CAISESPGQGSREQFF
TRBV6-1	TRBJ2-3	TRBD2	few	TGTGCCAGCATGAGGAGAGCGGGGGGCACAGATACGCAGTATTTT	CASMRRAGGTDTQYF
TRBV7-2	TRBJ1-2	NA	NA	TGTGCCAGCAGCTCCTCCGTAACCCATGGCTACACCTTC	CASSSSVTHGYTF
TRBV5-6	TRBJ2-1	NA	NA	TGTGCCAGCACCCGTCTCAGCCCTATCGATGAGCAGTTCTTC	CASTRLSPIDEQFF